Following are 28 T cell receptor beta chains from one sample sequenced in a study of T cell responses to AZD1222 COVID-19 vaccine. Profiled with immunoSEQ multiplex PCR; TCRdb holds only in-frame clones, not every one. The sample has over 200,000 clones; about 94% are singletons. The sample consisted of peripheral blood, taken 28 days after the second dose of the MenACWY control vaccine. The receptors shown here come from an adult who received the MenACWY meningococcal vaccine as a control.

CDR3 residues: CASSLALGDTEAFF. The CDR3 DNA is TGTGCCAGCAGCTTGGCCCTAGGGGACACTGAAGCTTTCTTT. The rearrangement uses TRBV5-4 and TRBJ1-1; D possibly corresponds to TRBD1 (5 bases). CDR3 length equals 14 residues. Germline V gene data show CDR1 as SGHNT and CDR2 as YYREEE (reference sequence). The V end lost 0 bases, the J end lost 3 bases, and 9 bases lay between the germline ends.

This clone was seen just once. The chain joins TRBV9 to TRBJ2-7; 11 bases match TRBD1. CDR1 is SGDLS and CDR2 is YYNGEE in the germline V gene. The J segment lost 7 bases and the V segment lost 0 bases, leaving 6 bases of the junction unmatched. The CDR3 extends over 15 amino acids. The CDR3 loop reads CASSVAWTGGTEQYF. The CDR3 DNA is TGTGCCAGCAGCGTAGCATGGACAGGGGGCACGGAGCAGTACTTC.

The CDR3 loop is CASSLAYEGGRNTEAFF. The CDR3 DNA is TGCGCCAGCAGCTTGGCCTATGAGGGGGGTAGGAACACTGAAGCTTTCTTT. This chain uses TRBV5-1 with TRBJ1-1; D might be TRBD1 (6 bases). Germline lookup yields CDR1 SGHRS and CDR2 YFSETQ. CDR3 length: 17 amino acids. V shed 0 bases and J shed 1 base, with 16 bases lying between them.

This clone appeared once. The V and J genes are TRBV30 and TRBJ2-7, with 13 bases fitting TRBD2. Germline CDR1 GTSNPN, CDR2 SVGIG (reference sequence). CDR3 length equals 14 residues. The trim removed 3 bases at V and 6 bases at J, leaving 5 bases unmatched. In DNA form, the CDR3 reads TGTGCCTGGAGAGGGACTAGCGGGGTTAGCGAGCAGTACTTC. Its translation: CAWRGTSGVSEQYF.

The chain couples TRBV5-1 to TRBJ2-1; 9 bases are shared with TRBD2. The V gene end was trimmed by 4 bases and the J gene end by 2 bases; junction bases not matched to a gene: 4. Germline V lookup: CDR1 SGHRS, CDR2 YFSETQ. The CDR3 is 15 amino acids. CDR3 sequence: CASSETSGAYNEQFF. CDR3 in DNA: TGCGCCAGCAGCGAGACTAGCGGAGCCTACAATGAGCAGTTCTTC.

The rearrangement joins TRBV28 to TRBJ1-6, with 8 positions matching TRBD1. Germline V gives CDR1 MDHEN, CDR2 SYDVKM. J gave up 0 bases and V 5 bases, and 6 bases lay outside the gene matches. The CDR3 runs 17 residues. The CDR3, as DNA: TGTGCCAGCAGTAATGATGACAGGGGCTCCTATAATTCACCCCTCCACTTT. Translating it yields CASSNDDRGSYNSPLHF.

The chain has TRBV4-3 and TRBJ1-2, with D uncertain. V shed 1 base and J shed 7 bases, with 10 bases lying between them. Per the germline V gene, CDR1 is LGHNA and CDR2 is YSLEER. The CDR3 spans 13 residues. DNA of the CDR3: TGCGCCAGCAGCCAAGTGGGGAAGGGTGGCTACACCTTC. It translates to CASSQVGKGGYTF.

The chain combines TRBV3-1 (or the pseudogene TRBV3-2) with TRBJ2-7, with TRBD2 matching over 11 bases. The V gene end was trimmed by 4 bases and the J gene end by 6 bases; junction bases not matched to a gene: 5. The CDR3 spans 14 residues. CDR1 and CDR2 from the germline V gene are LGHDT and YNNKEL (reference sequence). CDR3 amino acids: CASSPGGLAVEQYF. As DNA, the CDR3 is TGTGCCAGCAGCCCAGGGGGACTAGCGGTCGAGCAGTACTTC.

The V gene is TRBV7-9, the J gene TRBJ2-2, with 7 bases fitting TRBD1. The germline CDR1 and CDR2 sequences are SEHNR and FQNEAQ (reference sequence). This CDR3 comprises 18 residues. With V trimmed by 1 base and J by 3 bases, 11 bases remained unmatched. The DNA for the CDR3 is TGTGCCAGCAGCTTAGGAGTAGCACAGGGGTATGACACCGGGGAGCTGTTTTTT. Translated, it gives CASSLGVAQGYDTGELFF.

On this clone: Other nucleotide sequences from this sample produce the same CDR3. V gene TRBV3-1 (or the pseudogene TRBV3-2) combines with J gene TRBJ2-5; D is perhaps TRBD2 (6 bases). The CDR3 covers 14 residues. Germline CDR1 reads LGHDT; CDR2 reads YNNKEL (reference sequence). V lost 1 base to trimming and J lost 4 bases, with 10 bases between them. The CDR3 here is CASSQVSGGETQYF. Here the CDR3 DNA reads TGTGCCAGCAGCCAAGTTAGCGGAGGAGAGACCCAGTACTTC.

The V gene is TRBV28, the J gene TRBJ1-5, with TRBD1 matching over 9 bases. The J segment lost 0 bases and the V segment lost 6 bases, leaving 9 bases of the junction unmatched. Germline CDR1 MDHEN, CDR2 SYDVKM. The CDR3 consists of 17 residues. The CDR3 DNA is TGTGCCAGCAGCAGTCCGGGACAGGGTTATAGCAATCAGCCCCAGCATTTT. Its translation: CASSSPGQGYSNQPQHF.

Concerning this clone itself: Other DNA sequences in this sample translate to the same CDR3. The V gene is TRBV6-2 or TRBV6-3, the J gene TRBJ1-5; TRBD1 is a possible D gene (5 bases). Germline CDR1 is MNHEY and CDR2 is SVGEGT. CDR3 length: 13 residues. The V end lost 2 bases, the J end lost 7 bases, and 9 bases lay between the germline ends. In nucleotides, the CDR3 is TGTGCCAGCAGTTACGGTGGGGGACAGCCCCAGCATTTT. Amino acids: CASSYGGGQPQHF.

The gene calls are TRBV25-1 and TRBJ2-3, with D unclear. The germline V gene encodes CDR1 MGHDK and CDR2 SYGVNS. The germline V and J ends were trimmed by 9 bases and 2 bases, with 15 bases remaining between them. The CDR3 loop spans 14 amino acids. This CDR3 is CASSSRALTDTQYF. DNA of the CDR3: TGTGCCAGTTCCTCCCGGGCCCTCACAGATACGCAGTATTTT.

The V call is TRBV5-6, the J call TRBJ1-2, with 7 bases matching TRBD1. The germline V gene encodes CDR1 SGHDT and CDR2 YYEEEE. This CDR3 spans 14 amino acids. The V segment lost 1 base and the J segment 3 bases; nucleotides outside the gene matches: 3. This CDR3 reads CASSLFGQDYGYTF. CDR3 bases: TGTGCCAGCAGCTTGTTCGGACAGGACTATGGCTACACCTTC.

V and J are TRBV4-2 and TRBJ2-7; the D gene could be TRBD1 or TRBD2 (5 bases each). This CDR3 has 13 residues. The V end lost 1 base, the J end lost 5 bases, and 9 bases lay between the germline ends. The V gene's germline CDR1 is LGHNA and CDR2 YNFKEQ. CDR3 sequence reads: CASSQGGPDEQYF. DNA of the CDR3: TGTGCCAGCAGCCAAGGGGGACCGGACGAGCAGTACTTC.

The chain links TRBV6-2 or TRBV6-3 to TRBJ2-7; perhaps TRBD1 as D (5 bases). The V end was cut by 0 bases, the J end by 5 bases, with 17 bases between. Germline CDR1 MNHEY, CDR2 SVGEGT. This CDR3 spans 16 amino acids. CDR3 DNA sequence: TGTGCCAGCAGTTACTCGATGTATCAGGGCAATCACGAGCAGTACTTC. Amino acid sequence: CASSYSMYQGNHEQYF.

The chain has TRBV7-9 and TRBJ2-1; 9 positions match TRBD2. Germline CDR1 and CDR2: SEHNR and FQNEAQ (reference sequence). V shed 2 bases, J shed 2 bases, and the junction held 4 bases outside the gene matches. The CDR3 extends over 16 amino acids. The CDR3 region is CASSLSAGGPYNEQFF. The DNA for the CDR3 is TGTGCCAGCAGCTTAAGTGCGGGAGGGCCCTACAATGAGCAGTTCTTC.

The V call is TRBV27, the J call TRBJ2-7; D may be TRBD1 or TRBD2 (5 bases each). The CDR3 is made up of 15 amino acids. V lost 8 bases and J lost 2, with 19 bases in between. Germline V gene data show CDR1 as MNHEY and CDR2 as SMNVEV (reference sequence). The CDR3 reads CASSGTPGSPYEQYF. Here the CDR3 DNA reads TGTGCCAGCTCGGGGACCCCCGGCAGTCCCTACGAGCAGTACTTC.

The chain has TRBV5-1 and TRBJ2-2, with D perhaps matching TRBD1 (5 bases). V lost 1 base and J lost 6, with 19 bases in between. The CDR3 runs 17 residues. Germline V gives CDR1 SGHRS, CDR2 YFSETQ. In DNA, the CDR3 is TGCGCCAGCAGCTTGAGCAACCCCGCCAGGGCGGCCGGGGAGCTGTTTTTT. It specifies CASSLSNPARAAGELFF.

The rearrangement uses TRBV7-6 and TRBJ1-2, with D perhaps TRBD1 (5 bases). The CDR3 is made up of 13 amino acids. Germline loops: CDR1 SGHVS, CDR2 FNYEAQ. The V end was cut by 5 bases, the J end by 6 bases, with 13 bases between. The CDR3 sequence: CASSLPGRNGYTF. The CDR3 DNA is TGTGCCAGCAGCCTGCCAGGGCGAAATGGCTACACCTTC. The full variable domain, its missing parts supplied by reference TRBV7-6 and TRBJ1-2, is GAGVSQSPRYKVTKRGQDVALRCDPISGHVSLYWYRQALGQGPEFLTYFNYEAQQDKSGLPNDRFSAERPEGSISTLTIQRTEQRDSAMYRCASSLPGRNGYTFGSGTRLTVV.

CDR3 DNA sequence: TGTGCCAGCAGCCCCGCTCCCTTAGATGAGACCCAGTACTTC. It is translated as CASSPAPLDETQYF. V is TRBV7-3 and J is TRBJ2-5; D remains unclear. Germline V gene lookup returns CDR1 SGHTA and CDR2 FQGTGA. The CDR3 length is 14 residues. V lost 5 bases, J lost 5 bases, and 15 bases lay in between. The entire variable domain, with the rest obtained from reference TRBV7-3 and TRBJ2-5, is as follows: GAGVSQTPSNKVTEKGKYVELRCDPISGHTALYWYRQSLGQGPEFLIYFQGTGAADDSGLPNDRFFAVRPEGSVSTLKIQRTERGDSAVYLCASSPAPLDETQYFGPGTRLLVL.

CDR3 sequence (DNA): TGTGCCAGCAGCCAAGGTTCCTCTGGAAACACCATATATTTT. Protein product: CASSQGSSGNTIYF. J is TRBJ1-3 and V is TRBV3-1 (or the pseudogene TRBV3-2); D gene unclear. CDR1 is LGHDT, CDR2 YNNKEL, per germline (reference sequence). The V and J ends lost 1 base and 0 bases respectively, with 4 bases between them. The CDR3 sequence is 14 residues long.

The CDR3 nucleotides are TGTGCCACCAGTGATGGGAGACAGCGCTACTTC. Translating gives CATSDGRQRYF. V usage is TRBV24-1 and J usage is TRBJ2-7; D tentatively reads TRBD1 or TRBD2 (5 bases each). Trimming stripped 3 bases from V and 13 bases from J, with 12 bases between. CDR1 and CDR2 from the germline V gene are KGHDR and SFDVKD. This CDR3 spans 11 amino acids.

The chain employs TRBV29-1 and TRBJ1-1, with D possibly matching TRBD1 (5 bases). Germline lookup yields CDR1 SQVTM and CDR2 ANQGSEA. The CDR3 contains 15 residues. V lost 6 bases to trimming and J lost 1 base, with 18 bases between them. The DNA of the CDR3 is TGCAGCGTCTTTGGCAGACAGACTCGGAACACTGAAGCTTTCTTT. This encodes CSVFGRQTRNTEAFF.

V is TRBV28 and J is TRBJ2-1; TRBD2 matches 8 bases. This CDR3 has 14 residues. Germline trimming cut 3 bases from V and 10 bases from J; bases unmatched to any gene: 8. Germline CDR1 reads MDHEN; CDR2 reads SYDVKM. This CDR3 reads CASSFPGGPREQFF. The DNA for the CDR3 is TGTGCCAGCAGTTTCCCGGGAGGGCCCAGGGAGCAGTTCTTC. Combining the CDR3 with reference TRBV28 and TRBJ2-1 gives the whole variable domain DVKVTQSSRYLVKRTGEKVFLECVQDMDHENMFWYRQDPGLGLRLIYFSYDVKMKEKGDIPEGYSVSREKKERFSLILESASTNQTSMYLCASSFPGGPREQFFGPGTRLTVL.

J is TRBJ2-2 and V is TRBV18, with 7 bases fitting TRBD1. The ends lost 6 bases at V and 7 bases at J; junction bases unmatched: 14. Germline values: CDR1 KGHSH, CDR2 LQKENI. The length of the CDR3 is 16 residues. In DNA form, the CDR3 reads TGTGCCAGCTCTCAAAAATCGGGACAGAGATACGGGGAGCTGTTTTTT. Its protein product is CASSQKSGQRYGELFF.

The chain is built from TRBV5-1 and TRBJ2-3; TRBD2 might be the D (6 bases). Trimming removed 4 bases from V and 5 bases from J, with 17 bases in between. Germline V CDR1 and CDR2: SGHRS, YFSETQ. The CDR3 runs 15 residues. The CDR3 coding sequence is TGCGCCAGCAGCCCTACGGGGGTGTCATTAGATACGCAGTATTTT. Residues: CASSPTGVSLDTQYF.

This chain links TRBV4-3 with TRBJ2-2; no firm D call. Trimming pared 0 bases from V and 0 bases from J, leaving 5 bases between. Looked up from germline, CDR1 is LGHNA and CDR2 is YSLEER. The length of the CDR3 is 15 residues. DNA of the CDR3: TGCGCCAGCAGCCAAGATAGAGCGAACACCGGGGAGCTGTTTTTT. As protein: CASSQDRANTGELFF.